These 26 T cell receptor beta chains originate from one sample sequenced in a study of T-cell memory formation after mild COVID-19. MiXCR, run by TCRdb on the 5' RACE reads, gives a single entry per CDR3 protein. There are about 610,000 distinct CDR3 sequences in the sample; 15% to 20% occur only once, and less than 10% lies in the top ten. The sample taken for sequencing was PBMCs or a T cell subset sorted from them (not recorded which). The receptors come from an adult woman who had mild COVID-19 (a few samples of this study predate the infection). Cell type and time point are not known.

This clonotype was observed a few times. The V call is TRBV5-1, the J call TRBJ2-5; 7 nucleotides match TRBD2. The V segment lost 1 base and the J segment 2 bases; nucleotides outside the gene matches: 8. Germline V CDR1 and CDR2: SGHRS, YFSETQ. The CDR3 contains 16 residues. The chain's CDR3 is CASSLRAAGVQETQYF. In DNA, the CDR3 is TGCGCCAGCAGCTTGAGAGCGGCGGGGGTTCAAGAGACCCAGTACTTC.

The CDR3 sequence: CASSQPGQGADGNTIYF. The CDR3 nucleotides read TGCGCCAGCAGCCAACCCGGACAGGGGGCCGACGGAAACACCATATATTTT. V usage is TRBV4-1 and J usage is TRBJ1-3; TRBD1 aligns across 11 bases. The J segment lost 4 bases and the V segment lost 2 bases, leaving 7 bases of the junction unmatched. Germline V lookup: CDR1 MGHRA, CDR2 YSYEKL. CDR3 length equals 17 residues.

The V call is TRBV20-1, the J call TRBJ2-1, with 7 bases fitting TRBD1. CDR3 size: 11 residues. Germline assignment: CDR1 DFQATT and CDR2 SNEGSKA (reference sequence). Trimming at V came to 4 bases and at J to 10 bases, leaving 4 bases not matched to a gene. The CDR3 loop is CSAKGQPEQFF. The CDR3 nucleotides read TGCAGTGCTAAGGGACAGCCCGAGCAGTTCTTC.

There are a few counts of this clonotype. The CDR3 loop is CATSVGNGEAFF. The CDR3 nucleotides read TGTGCCACCAGTGTCGGAAACGGTGAAGCTTTCTTT. The V call is TRBV24-1, the J call TRBJ1-1, with D unclear. Trimming pared 5 bases from V and 7 bases from J, leaving 10 bases between. The germline V gene encodes CDR1 KGHDR and CDR2 SFDVKD. The CDR3 loop spans 12 amino acids.

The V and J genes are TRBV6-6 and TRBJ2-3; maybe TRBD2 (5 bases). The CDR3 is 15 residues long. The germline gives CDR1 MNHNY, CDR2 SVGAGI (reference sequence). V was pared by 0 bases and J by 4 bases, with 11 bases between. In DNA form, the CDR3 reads TGTGCCAGCAGTTACTCGGGCGGGCCTGCAGATACGCAGTATTTT. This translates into CASSYSGGPADTQYF.

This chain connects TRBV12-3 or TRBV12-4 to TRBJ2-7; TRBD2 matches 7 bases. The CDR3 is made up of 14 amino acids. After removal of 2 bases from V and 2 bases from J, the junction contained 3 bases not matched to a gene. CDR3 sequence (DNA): TGTGCCAGCAGTTTAAACGGGAGGACCTACGAGCAGTACTTC. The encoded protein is CASSLNGRTYEQYF.

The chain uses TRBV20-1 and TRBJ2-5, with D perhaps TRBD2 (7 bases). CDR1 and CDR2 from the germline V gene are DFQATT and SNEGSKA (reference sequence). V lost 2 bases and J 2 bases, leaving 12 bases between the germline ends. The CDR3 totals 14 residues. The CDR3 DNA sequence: TGCAGTGCTAGAAGGGGGGGTATTCAAGAGACCCAGTACTTC. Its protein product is CSARRGGIQETQYF.

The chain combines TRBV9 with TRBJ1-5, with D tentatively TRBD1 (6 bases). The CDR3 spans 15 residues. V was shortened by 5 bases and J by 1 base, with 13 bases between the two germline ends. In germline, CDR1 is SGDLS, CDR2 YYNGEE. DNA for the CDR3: TGTGCCAGCAGTCGCGGGGGGGCAAGCAATCAGCCCCAGCATTTT. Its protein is CASSRGGASNQPQHF.

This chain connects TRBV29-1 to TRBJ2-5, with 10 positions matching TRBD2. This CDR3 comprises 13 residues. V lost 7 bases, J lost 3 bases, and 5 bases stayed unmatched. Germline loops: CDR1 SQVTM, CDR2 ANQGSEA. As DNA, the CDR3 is TGCAGCGGGTCTAGCGGGAGTGAAGAGACCCAGTACTTC. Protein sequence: CSGSSGSEETQYF.

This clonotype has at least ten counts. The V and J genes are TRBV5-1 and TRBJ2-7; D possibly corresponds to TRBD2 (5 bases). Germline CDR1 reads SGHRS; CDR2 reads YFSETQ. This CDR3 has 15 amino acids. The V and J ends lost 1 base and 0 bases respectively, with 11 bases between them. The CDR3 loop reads CASSLSPGFSYEQYF. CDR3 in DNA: TGCGCCAGCAGCTTGTCGCCGGGGTTCTCCTACGAGCAGTACTTC.

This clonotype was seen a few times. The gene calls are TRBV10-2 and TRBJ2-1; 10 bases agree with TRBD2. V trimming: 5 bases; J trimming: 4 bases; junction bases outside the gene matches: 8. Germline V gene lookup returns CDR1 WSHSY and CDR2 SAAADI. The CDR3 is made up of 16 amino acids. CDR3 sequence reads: CASSTPGLAFYNEQFF. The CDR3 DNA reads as TGCGCCAGCAGTACCCCGGGACTAGCGTTTTACAATGAGCAGTTCTTC.

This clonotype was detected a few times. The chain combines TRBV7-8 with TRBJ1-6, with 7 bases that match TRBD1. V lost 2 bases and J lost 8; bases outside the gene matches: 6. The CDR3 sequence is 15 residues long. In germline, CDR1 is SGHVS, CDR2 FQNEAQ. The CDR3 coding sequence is TGTGCCAGCAGCTTACGCGACAGGGCTGATTCACCCCTCCACTTT. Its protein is CASSLRDRADSPLHF.

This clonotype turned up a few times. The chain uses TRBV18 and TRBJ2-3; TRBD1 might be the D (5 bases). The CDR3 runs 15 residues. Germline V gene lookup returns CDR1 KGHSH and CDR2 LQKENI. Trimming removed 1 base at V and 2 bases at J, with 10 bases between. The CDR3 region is CASSPLQGTTDTQYF. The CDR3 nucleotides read TGTGCCAGCTCACCACTCCAGGGCACCACAGATACGCAGTATTTT.

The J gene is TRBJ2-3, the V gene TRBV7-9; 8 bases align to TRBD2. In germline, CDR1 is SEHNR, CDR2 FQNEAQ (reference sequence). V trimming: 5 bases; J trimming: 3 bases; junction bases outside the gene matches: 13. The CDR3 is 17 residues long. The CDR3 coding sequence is TGTGCCAGCAGCATAGTGGCTAGCGGGCCTGGGACAGATACGCAGTATTTT. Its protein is CASSIVASGPGTDTQYF.

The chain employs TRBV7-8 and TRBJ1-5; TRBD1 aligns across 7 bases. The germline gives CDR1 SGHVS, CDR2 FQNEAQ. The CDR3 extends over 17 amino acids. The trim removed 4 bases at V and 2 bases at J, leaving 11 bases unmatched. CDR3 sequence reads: CASSSRGTEFGNQPQHF. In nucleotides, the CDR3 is TGTGCCAGCAGCTCGAGAGGGACAGAATTTGGCAATCAGCCCCAGCATTTT. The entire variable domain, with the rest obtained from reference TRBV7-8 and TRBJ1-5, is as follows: GAGVSQSPRYKVAKRGQDVALRCDPISGHVSLFWYQQALGQGPEFLTYFQNEAQLDKSGLPSDRFFAERPEGSVSTLKIQRTQQEDSAVYLCASSSRGTEFGNQPQHFGDGTRLSIL.

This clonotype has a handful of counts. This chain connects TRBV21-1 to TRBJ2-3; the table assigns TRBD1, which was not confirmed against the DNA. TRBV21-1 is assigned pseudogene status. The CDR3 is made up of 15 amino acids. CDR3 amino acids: CASSNSRQGPDTQYF. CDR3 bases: TGTGCCAGCAGCAACTCAAGACAGGGTCCAGATACGCAGTATTTT.

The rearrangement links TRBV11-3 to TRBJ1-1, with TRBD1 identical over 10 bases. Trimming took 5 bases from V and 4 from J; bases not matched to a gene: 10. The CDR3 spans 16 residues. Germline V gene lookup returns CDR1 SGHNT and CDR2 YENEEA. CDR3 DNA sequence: TGTGCCAGCAGCCGAGGGGGGACAGGGGCGGTCACTGAAGCTTTCTTT. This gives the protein CASSRGGTGAVTEAFF.

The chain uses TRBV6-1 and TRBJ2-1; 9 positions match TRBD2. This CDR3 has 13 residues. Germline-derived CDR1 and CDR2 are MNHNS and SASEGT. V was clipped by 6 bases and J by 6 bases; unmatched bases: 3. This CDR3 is CASRSGRINEQFF. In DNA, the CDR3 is TGTGCCAGCAGGAGCGGGAGGATCAATGAGCAGTTCTTC.

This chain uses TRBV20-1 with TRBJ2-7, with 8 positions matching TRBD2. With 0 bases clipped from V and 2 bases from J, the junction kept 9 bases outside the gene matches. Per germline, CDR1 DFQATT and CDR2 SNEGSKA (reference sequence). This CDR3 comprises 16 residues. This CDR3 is CSARDRWSGSTYEQYF. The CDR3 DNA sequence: TGCAGTGCTAGAGATCGGTGGAGCGGGAGCACCTACGAGCAGTACTTC.

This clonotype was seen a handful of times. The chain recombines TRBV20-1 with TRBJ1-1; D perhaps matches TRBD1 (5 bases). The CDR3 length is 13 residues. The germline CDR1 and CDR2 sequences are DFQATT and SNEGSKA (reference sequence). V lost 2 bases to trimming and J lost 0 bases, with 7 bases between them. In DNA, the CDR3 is TGCAGTGCTAGAAGGGGTATGAACACTGAAGCTTTCTTT. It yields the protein CSARRGMNTEAFF.

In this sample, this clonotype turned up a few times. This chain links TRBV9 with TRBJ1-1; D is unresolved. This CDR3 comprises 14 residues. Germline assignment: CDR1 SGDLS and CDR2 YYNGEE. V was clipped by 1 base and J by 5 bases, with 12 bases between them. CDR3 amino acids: CASSVSPGRTEAFF. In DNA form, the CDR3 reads TGTGCCAGCAGCGTAAGCCCCGGACGGACTGAAGCTTTCTTT. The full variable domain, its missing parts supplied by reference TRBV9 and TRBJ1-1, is DSGVTQTPKHLITATGQRVTLRCSPRSGDLSVYWYQQSLDQGLQFLIQYYNGEERAKGNILERFSAQQFPDLHSELNLSSLELGDSALYFCASSVSPGRTEAFFGQGTRLTVV.

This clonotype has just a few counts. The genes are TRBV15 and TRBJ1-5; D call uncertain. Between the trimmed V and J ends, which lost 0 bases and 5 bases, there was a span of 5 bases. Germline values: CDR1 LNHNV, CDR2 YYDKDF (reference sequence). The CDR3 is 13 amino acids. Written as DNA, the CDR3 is TGTGCCACCAGCAGAGACCGAGATCAGCCCCAGCATTTT. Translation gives CATSRDRDQPQHF.

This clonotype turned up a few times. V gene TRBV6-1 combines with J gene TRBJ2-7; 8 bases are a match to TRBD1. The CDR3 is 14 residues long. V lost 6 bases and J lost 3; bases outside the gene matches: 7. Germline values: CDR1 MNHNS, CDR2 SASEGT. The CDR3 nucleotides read TGTGCCAGCAGAGTCGGACAGGGTATCTACGAGCAGTACTTC. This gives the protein CASRVGQGIYEQYF.

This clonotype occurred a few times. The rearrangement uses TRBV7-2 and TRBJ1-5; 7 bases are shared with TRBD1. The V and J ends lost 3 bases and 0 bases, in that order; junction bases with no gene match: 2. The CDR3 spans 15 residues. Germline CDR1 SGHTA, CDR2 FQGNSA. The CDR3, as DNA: TGTGCCAGCAGCTTGGGACAGAATAGCAATCAGCCCCAGCATTTT. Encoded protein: CASSLGQNSNQPQHF.

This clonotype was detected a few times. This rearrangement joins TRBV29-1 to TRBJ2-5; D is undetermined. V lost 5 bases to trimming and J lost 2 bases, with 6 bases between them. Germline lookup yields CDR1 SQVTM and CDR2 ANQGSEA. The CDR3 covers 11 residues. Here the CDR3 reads CSVLEQETQYF. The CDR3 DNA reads TGCAGCGTTCTGGAGCAAGAGACCCAGTACTTC.

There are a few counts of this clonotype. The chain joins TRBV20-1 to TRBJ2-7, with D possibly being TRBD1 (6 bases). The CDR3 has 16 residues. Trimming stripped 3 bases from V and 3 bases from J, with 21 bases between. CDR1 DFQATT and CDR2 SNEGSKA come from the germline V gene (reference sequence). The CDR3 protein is CSASKRGGQRHYEQYF. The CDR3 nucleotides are TGCAGTGCTAGTAAGAGGGGCGGACAGAGGCACTACGAGCAGTACTTC.